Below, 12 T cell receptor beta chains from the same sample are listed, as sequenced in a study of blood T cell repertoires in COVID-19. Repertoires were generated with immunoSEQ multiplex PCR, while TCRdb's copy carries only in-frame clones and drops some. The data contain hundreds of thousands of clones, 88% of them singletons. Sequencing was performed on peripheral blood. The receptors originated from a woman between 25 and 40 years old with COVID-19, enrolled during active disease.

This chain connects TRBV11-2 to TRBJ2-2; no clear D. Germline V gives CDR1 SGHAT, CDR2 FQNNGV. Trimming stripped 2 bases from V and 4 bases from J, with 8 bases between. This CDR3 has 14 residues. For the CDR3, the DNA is TGTGCCAGCAGCTTATTTTTGAGCACCGGGGAGCTGTTTTTT. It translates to CASSLFLSTGELFF.

DNA of the CDR3: TGTGCCAGCAGCTTGGATCAGGCGAGCACCGGGGAGCTGTTTTTT. Translated: CASSLDQASTGELFF. J is TRBJ2-2 and V is TRBV5-4; D not certain. Trimming left V 0 bases short and J 4 bases short, with 10 bases between. This CDR3 region has 15 residues. Per the germline V gene, CDR1 is SGHNT and CDR2 is YYREEE (reference sequence).

In nucleotides, the CDR3 is TGTGCCAGCAGCTCCAAACCTACAGAACGAATGAACACTGAAGCTTTCTTT. Encoded protein: CASSSKPTERMNTEAFF. The chain links TRBV7-3 to TRBJ1-1; D not resolved. This CDR3 is built from 17 residues. Trimming stripped 4 bases from V and 0 bases from J, with 18 bases between. Germline loops: CDR1 SGHTA, CDR2 FQGTGA.

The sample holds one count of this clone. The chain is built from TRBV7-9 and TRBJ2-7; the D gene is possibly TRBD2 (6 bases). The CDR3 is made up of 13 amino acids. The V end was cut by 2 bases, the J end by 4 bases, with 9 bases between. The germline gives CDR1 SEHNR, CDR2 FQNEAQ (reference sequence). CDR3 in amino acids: CASSLKAGYEQYF. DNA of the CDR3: TGTGCCAGCAGCTTAAAGGCGGGGTACGAGCAGTACTTC.

The DNA of the CDR3 is TGTGCCAGCAGCCTCGAGGGTCTCTCTAATGAAAAACTGTTTTTT. It translates to CASSLEGLSNEKLFF. The V gene is TRBV7-2, the J gene TRBJ1-4; D remains unclear. Between the trimmed V and J ends, which lost 5 bases and 3 bases, there was a span of 13 bases. The germline gives CDR1 SGHTA, CDR2 FQGNSA. This CDR3 comprises 15 residues. Full variable domain (remainder filled in from reference TRBV7-2 and TRBJ1-4): GAGVSQSPSNKVTEKGKDVELRCDPISGHTALYWYRQSLGQGLEFLIYFQGNSAPDKSGLPSDRFSAERTGGSVSTLTIQRTQQEDSAVYLCASSLEGLSNEKLFFGSGTQLSVL.

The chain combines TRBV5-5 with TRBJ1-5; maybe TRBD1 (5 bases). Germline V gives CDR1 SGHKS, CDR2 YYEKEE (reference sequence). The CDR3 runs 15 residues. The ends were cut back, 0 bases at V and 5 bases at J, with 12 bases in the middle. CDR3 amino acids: CASSLGGGVDQPQHF. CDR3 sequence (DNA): TGTGCCAGCAGCTTGGGTGGAGGGGTGGATCAGCCCCAGCATTTT.

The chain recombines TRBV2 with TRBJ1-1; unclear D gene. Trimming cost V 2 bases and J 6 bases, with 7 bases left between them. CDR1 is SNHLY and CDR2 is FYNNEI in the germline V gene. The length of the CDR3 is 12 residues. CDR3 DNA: TGTGCCAGCAGTGAATTCGTCGCTGAAGCTTTCTTT. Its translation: CASSEFVAEAFF. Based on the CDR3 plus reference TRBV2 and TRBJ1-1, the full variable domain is EPEVTQTPSHQVTQMGQEVILRCVPISNHLYFYWYRQILGQKVEFLVSFYNNEISEKSEIFDDQFSVERPDGSNFTLKIRSTKLEDSAMYFCASSEFVAEAFFGQGTRLTVV.

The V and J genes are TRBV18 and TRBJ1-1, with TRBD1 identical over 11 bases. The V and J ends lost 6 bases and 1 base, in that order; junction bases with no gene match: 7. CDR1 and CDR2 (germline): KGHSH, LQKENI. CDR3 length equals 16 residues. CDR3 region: CASSQGTGGQNTEAFF. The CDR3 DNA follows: TGTGCCAGCTCCCAAGGGACAGGGGGACAGAACACTGAAGCTTTCTTT.

The CDR3 region is CASSQPTSGRIEQYF. The DNA for the CDR3 is TGCGCCAGCAGCCAACCGACTAGCGGGAGGATCGAGCAGTACTTC. The chain joins TRBV4-1 to TRBJ2-7, with 13 bases matching TRBD2. The germline V gene encodes CDR1 MGHRA and CDR2 YSYEKL. V gave up 2 bases and J gave up 6 bases; unmatched junction bases: 4. The CDR3 covers 15 residues.

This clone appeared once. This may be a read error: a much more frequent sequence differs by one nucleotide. The CDR3 DNA sequence: TGTGCCAGCAGCTTGACTAGCGGGGGCTACAATGAGCAGTTCTTC. It translates to CASSLTSGGYNEQFF. V usage is TRBV7-9 and J usage is TRBJ2-1; TRBD2 aligns across 12 bases. Germline CDR1 and CDR2: SEHNR and FQNEAQ (reference sequence). The CDR3 runs to 15 residues. J lost 3 bases, V lost 3 bases, and 0 bases had no gene match.

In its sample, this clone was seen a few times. The CDR3, as DNA: TGTGCCAGCAGCCTCGGACAGGGGCCTAATCAGCCCCAGCATTTT. This codes for CASSLGQGPNQPQHF. The chain carries TRBV27 and TRBJ1-5; 9 nucleotides align to TRBD1. The CDR3 spans 15 residues. Trimming removed 6 bases from V and 4 bases from J; junction bases left unmatched: 7. The germline gives CDR1 MNHEY, CDR2 SMNVEV (reference sequence).

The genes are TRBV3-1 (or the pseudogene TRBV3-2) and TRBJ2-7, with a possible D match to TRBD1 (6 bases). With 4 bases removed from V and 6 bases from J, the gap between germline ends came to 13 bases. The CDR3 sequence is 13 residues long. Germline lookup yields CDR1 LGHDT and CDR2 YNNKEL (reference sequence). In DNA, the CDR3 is TGTGCCAGCAGCCCCGTACCCAGGGGCGAGCAGTACTTC. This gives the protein CASSPVPRGEQYF.